What follows are 5 T cell receptor beta chains derived from one specimen sequenced in a study of metastatic and nonmetastatic thyroid tumors. TCRdb re-analyzed the PCR reads through MiXCR. The sample shows roughly 35,000 clones, approximately 17% of them seen only once. No treatment had been given to any patient before thyroid surgery. Material for sequencing was blood. These receptors were taken from a female donor with papillary thyroid cancer or a benign thyroid nodule (not recorded which). Some clones in this sample may be carry-over from other donors' samples.

This clone was picked up a small number of times. This rearrangement joins TRBV12-3 or TRBV12-4 to TRBJ2-6; TRBD1 matches at 10 bases. J lost 0 bases, V lost 7 bases, and 3 bases had no gene match. The CDR3 loop spans 16 amino acids. CDR3 in DNA: TGTGCCAGCATGGACAGGGGGGCCTCTGGGGCCAACGTCCTGACTTTC. Protein sequence: CASMDRGASGANVLTF.

With respect to this clone: Mismatch with germline at one junction end may stem from a read error. This sequence joins TRBV5-1 and TRBJ2-3, with TRBD2 matching 11 bases. The CDR3 has 14 residues. Germline loops: CDR1 SGHRS, CDR2 YFSETQ. This CDR3 is CASSDGTSGDTQYF. CDR3 nucleotide sequence: TGCGCAAGCAGCGACGGGACTAGCGGAGATACGCAGTATTTT.

The chain couples TRBV5-1 to TRBJ2-2; no clear D gene. The V end was cut by 0 bases, the J end by 0 bases, with 9 bases between. The CDR3 has 16 residues. CDR1 is SGHRS, CDR2 YFSETQ, per germline. This chain's CDR3 is CASSLDGSANTGELFF. The DNA for the CDR3 is TGCGCCAGCAGCTTGGATGGGTCGGCGAACACCGGGGAGCTGTTTTTT. Full variable domain (rest looked up from reference TRBV5-1 and TRBJ2-2): KAGVTQTPRYLIKTRGQQVTLSCSPISGHRSVSWYQQTPGQGLQFLFEYFSETQRNKGNFPGRFSGRQFSNSRSEMNVSTLELGDSALYLCASSLDGSANTGELFFGEGSRLTVL.

Ten or more counts support this clone. The rearrangement links TRBV20-1 to TRBJ1-5; D ambiguous. Trimming stripped 6 bases from V and 2 bases from J, with 8 bases between. The CDR3 runs to 12 residues. CDR1 and CDR2 (germline): DFQATT, SNEGSKA (reference sequence). The CDR3 region has the DNA TGCAGTGCCGGGCGACGCAATCAGCCCCAGCATTTT. The encoded protein is CSAGRRNQPQHF.

In its sample, this clone was seen many times. The chain combines TRBV19 with TRBJ2-7; 9 nucleotides line up with TRBD1. Trimming cost V 5 bases and J 2 bases; bases outside gene matches: 10. The germline V gene encodes CDR1 LNHDA and CDR2 SQIVND (reference sequence). There are 16 residues in the CDR3. The CDR3: CASSLNRGQNPYEQYF. The CDR3 DNA sequence: TGTGCCAGTAGTTTGAACAGGGGGCAAAACCCCTACGAGCAGTACTTC.